The sample holds a few counts of the clone carrying this T cell receptor (beta chain). Its target is not known. On each TCR cDNA molecule, a unique molecular identifier was present. TCRdb passed the 5' RACE reads through MiXCR, listing each CDR3 protein once. The sample lists approximately 3,000 distinct CDR3 sequences, about a third seen once, with 9.5% to 15% in the top ten. The data stem from a study of spatial heterogeneity in lung cancer. Study-wide context: The study observed each unique TCR and UMI combination more than ten times on average in raw reads. General study findings and limits: Higher tumor mutation counts went along with higher counts of expanded intratumoral alpha and beta TCRs.

Specified time point: sample taken at primary tumor resection. A total of approximately 77 untreated early-stage non-small cell lung cancer patients served as donors. Whole RNA obtained from tumor, nontumor lung or frozen PBMC underwent sequencing without sorting. CDR1 is SGHVS, CDR2 FNYEAQ, per germline. This CDR3 comprises 14 residues. V was cut by 5 bases and J by 8 bases, with 19 bases left in between. The sequence was collected from a female donor with early-stage non-small cell lung cancer. The source material was lung tumor tissue, sampled at surgery. The rearrangement uses TRBV7-6 and TRBJ2-7; maybe TRBD2 (6 bases). The CDR3 loop is CASSQGLIHTQQYF. In DNA form, the CDR3 reads TGTGCCAGCAGCCAGGGACTTATCCATACGCAGCAGTACTTC.